This T cell receptor (beta chain) was sequenced in a study of cytomegalovirus exposure and HLA in healthy donors. The wider study: A subsequent analysis stated that the approximately 110 validation repertoires were run on the same platform as the roughly 670 first-cohort repertoires.

V lost 3 bases to trimming and J lost 6 bases, with 24 bases between them. The CDR3 loop spans 18 amino acids. Germline CDR1 reads LGHNA; CDR2 reads YNFKEQ. Assay: immunoSEQ multiplex PCR; the TCRdb copy retains only in-frame clones and omits some. The table shows about 200,000 clones, with 84% occurring only once. V usage is TRBV4-2 and J usage is TRBJ2-1, with D perhaps TRBD2 (7 bases). The sample was PBMCs. The TCR originated in a woman aged 30 to 39 in good health and CMV-seropositive. CDR3 DNA: TGTGCCAGCAGCCACGCGTCCGGGGGGCGGGAGTATCGCAATGAGCAGTTCTTC. This translates into CASSHASGGREYRNEQFF.